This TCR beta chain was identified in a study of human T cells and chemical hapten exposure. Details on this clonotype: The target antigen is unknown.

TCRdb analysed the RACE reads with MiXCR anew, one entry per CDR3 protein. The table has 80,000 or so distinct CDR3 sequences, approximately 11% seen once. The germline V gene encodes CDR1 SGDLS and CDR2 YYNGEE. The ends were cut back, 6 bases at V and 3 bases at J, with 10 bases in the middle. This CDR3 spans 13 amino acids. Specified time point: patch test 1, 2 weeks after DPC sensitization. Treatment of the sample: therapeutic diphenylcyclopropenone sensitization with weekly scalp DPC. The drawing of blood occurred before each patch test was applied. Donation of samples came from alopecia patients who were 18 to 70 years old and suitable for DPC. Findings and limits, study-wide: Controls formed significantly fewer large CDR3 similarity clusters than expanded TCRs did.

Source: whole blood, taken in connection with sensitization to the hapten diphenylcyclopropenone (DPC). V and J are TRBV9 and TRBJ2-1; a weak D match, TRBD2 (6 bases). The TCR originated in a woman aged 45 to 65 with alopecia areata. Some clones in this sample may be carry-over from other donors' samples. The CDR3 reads CASTRLDYNEQFF. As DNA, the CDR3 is TGTGCCAGCACCCGACTAGACTACAATGAGCAGTTCTTC.